This passage covers 15 T cell receptor beta chains from one sample sequenced in a study of Ad26.COV2.S vaccination and SARS-CoV-2 variants. Repertoires were generated with immunoSEQ multiplex PCR, while TCRdb's copy carries only in-frame clones and drops some. Of some 450,000 clones in the sample, 90% were seen once. Treatment given: some 20 received Ad26.COV2.S at low or high dose, single or two shots; roughly five received placebo; per-sample allocation not given. Specimens were obtained on day 63 following the first vaccine or placebo injection. Sequencing used peripheral blood, obtained in a trial of Ad26.COV2.S vaccine versus placebo. Receptor source: a person between 18 and 65 years old who received the Ad26.COV2.S COVID-19 vaccine or a placebo.

The chain employs TRBV11-2 and TRBJ1-3; no clear D gene. CDR1 and CDR2 from the germline V gene are SGHAT and FQNNGV. The CDR3 runs to 16 residues. V was trimmed by 8 bases and J by 0 bases, leaving 17 bases between them. The chain's CDR3 is CASGQQVLSSGNTIYF. The DNA for the CDR3 is TGTGCCAGCGGGCAGCAGGTTTTAAGCTCTGGAAACACCATATATTTT. Supplemented by reference TRBV11-2 and TRBJ1-3, the full variable domain reads EAGVAQSPRYKIIEKRQSVAFWCNPISGHATLYWYQQILGQGPKLLIQFQNNGVVDDSQLPKDRFSAERLKGVDSTLKIQPAKLEDSAVYLCASGQQVLSSGNTIYFGEGSWLTVV.

The chain couples TRBV11-2 to TRBJ1-2, with D uncertain. The CDR3 has 13 residues. CDR1 and CDR2 from the germline V gene are SGHAT and FQNNGV. Trimming pared 5 bases from V and 8 bases from J, leaving 15 bases between. The CDR3 spells CASSLGRNRGYTF. CDR3 nucleotide sequence: TGTGCCAGCAGCCTCGGCAGAAATAGAGGCTACACCTTC.

The sample holds one count of this clone. The chain joins TRBV4-2 to TRBJ2-7; D ambiguous. Trimming took 0 bases from V and 0 from J, leaving 6 bases between them. Germline V gives CDR1 LGHNA, CDR2 YNFKEQ. This CDR3 comprises 14 residues. The CDR3 DNA follows: TGTGCCAGCAGCCAAGAGGCTATCTCCTACGAGCAGTACTTC. Translated: CASSQEAISYEQYF.

The V gene is TRBV4-1, the J gene TRBJ1-5; possible D gene TRBD1, 5 bases. Germline V lookup: CDR1 MGHRA, CDR2 YSYEKL. Between the trimmed V and J ends, which lost 0 bases and 1 base, there was a span of 7 bases. The CDR3 is 15 amino acids. Here the CDR3 DNA reads TGCGCCAGCAGCCAAGAATGGGGGAGCAATCAGCCCCAGCATTTT. This translates into CASSQEWGSNQPQHF.

The chain joins TRBV2 to TRBJ1-3, with 7 bases lining up with TRBD1. The J segment lost 3 bases and the V segment lost 7 bases, leaving 9 bases of the junction unmatched. The germline V gene has CDR1 SNHLY and CDR2 FYNNEI. This CDR3 region has 15 residues. This CDR3 reads CASTSDRESGNTIYF. The CDR3, as DNA: TGTGCCAGCACTTCCGACAGGGAAAGTGGAAACACCATATATTTT.

This sequence joins TRBV18 and TRBJ1-1; no definite D call. The CDR3 is made up of 15 amino acids. The ends were cut back, 3 bases at V and 0 bases at J, with 11 bases in the middle. In germline, CDR1 is KGHSH, CDR2 LQKENI. This chain's CDR3 is CASSPNSPMNTEAFF. Written as DNA, the CDR3 is TGTGCCAGCTCACCGAACAGCCCCATGAACACTGAAGCTTTCTTT.

This sequence joins TRBV27 and TRBJ2-1; 11 bases match TRBD2. The germline V gene has CDR1 MNHEY and CDR2 SMNVEV (reference sequence). V shed 0 bases and J 7 bases; nucleotides not matched to a gene: 14. This CDR3 has 19 residues. This CDR3 reads CASSLSQGLAGGSENEQFF. CDR3 DNA sequence: TGTGCCAGCAGTTTATCACAGGGTCTAGCGGGAGGTTCGGAAAATGAGCAGTTCTTC.

The rearrangement uses TRBV6-4 and TRBJ2-1; TRBD1 is a possible D gene (5 bases). Germline CDR1 MRHNA, CDR2 SNTAGT. CDR3 length equals 14 residues. With 2 bases removed from V and 8 bases from J, the gap between germline ends came to 13 bases. CDR3 nucleotides: TGTGCCAGCAGTGACAGGGGCTATACAGATGAGCAGTTCTTC. This encodes CASSDRGYTDEQFF.

The genes are TRBV7-3 and TRBJ2-2; D gene unclear. The CDR3 is 16 amino acids. Trimming took 5 bases from V and 1 from J, leaving 14 bases between them. In germline, CDR1 is SGHTA, CDR2 FQGTGA. The CDR3 protein is CASSPVAALNTGELFF. The DNA of the CDR3 is TGTGCCAGCAGCCCCGTCGCGGCGTTGAACACCGGGGAGCTGTTTTTT.

V and J are TRBV5-4 and TRBJ1-2; possibly TRBD1 for D (6 bases). Germline loops: CDR1 SGHNT, CDR2 YYREEE (reference sequence). V was clipped by 3 bases and J by 8 bases, with 11 bases between them. The CDR3 is 12 amino acids. The CDR3: CASSSDGGGYTF. CDR3 DNA: TGTGCCAGCAGCTCGGACGGGGGCGGCTACACCTTC.

CDR3 nucleotides: TGTGCCAGCGAGGAGGGCGGGATAGGCCGAAATGAGCAGTTCTTC. This gives the protein CASEEGGIGRNEQFF. The genes are TRBV27 and TRBJ2-1; D might be TRBD2 (6 bases). Germline V CDR1 and CDR2: MNHEY, SMNVEV (reference sequence). The CDR3 runs 15 residues. V lost 8 bases, J lost 7 bases, and 21 bases lay in between.

CDR3 sequence: CASSQGLASQRVYF. The CDR3 DNA reads TGTGCCAGCAGCCAAGGACTAGCGTCCCAAAGGGTGTATTTT. The V and J genes are TRBV3-1 (or the pseudogene TRBV3-2) and TRBJ2-3; 8 bases align to TRBD2. J lost 14 bases, V lost 1 base, and 11 bases had no gene match. This CDR3 region has 14 residues. Looked up from germline, CDR1 is LGHDT and CDR2 is YNNKEL (reference sequence).

The V gene is TRBV24-1, the J gene TRBJ2-1; 7 bases are shared with TRBD1. Germline CDR1 is KGHDR and CDR2 is SFDVKD. The J segment lost 7 bases and the V segment lost 4 bases, leaving 3 bases of the junction unmatched. This CDR3 comprises 13 residues. The CDR3 coding sequence is TGTGCCACCAGTGAGCCGACAGGGAATGAGCAGTTCTTC. Its protein is CATSEPTGNEQFF.

The J gene is TRBJ1-1, the V gene TRBV5-6; D is undetermined. The germline gives CDR1 SGHDT, CDR2 YYEEEE. The V end lost 3 bases, the J end lost 4 bases, and 7 bases lay between the germline ends. CDR3 length: 12 residues. In DNA, the CDR3 is TGTGCCAGCAGCTCGGAATCCACTGAAGCTTTCTTT. As protein: CASSSESTEAFF.

CDR3 in amino acids: CSVSGTSGSYEQYF. The CDR3 DNA is TGCAGCGTTTCCGGGACTAGCGGATCCTACGAGCAGTACTTC. The genes are TRBV29-1 and TRBJ2-7, with 11 positions matching TRBD2. With 5 bases clipped from V and 1 base from J, the junction kept 4 bases outside the gene matches. Germline V gene data show CDR1 as SQVTM and CDR2 as ANQGSEA. CDR3 length: 14 amino acids.